The 17 T cell receptor beta chains below were found in one sample sequenced in a study of identical twins. Each CDR3 protein gets one entry after TCRdb re-called the 5' RACE reads with MiXCR. This table holds hundreds of thousands of distinct CDR3 sequences, roughly 6.2% found once. Specimen: naive T cells sorted from blood. These receptors were taken from a man younger than 35 in good health.

This clonotype appeared a few times. The chain couples TRBV6-2 or TRBV6-3 to TRBJ2-3, with TRBD2 as a possible D gene (5 bases). The V and J ends lost 5 bases and 9 bases respectively, with 21 bases between them. The CDR3 is made up of 15 amino acids. Germline V gene lookup returns CDR1 MNHEY and CDR2 SVGEGT. CDR3 region: CASSRPTSLGKTQYF. CDR3 DNA sequence: TGTGCCAGCAGTCGCCCCACATCACTAGGGAAGACGCAGTATTTT.

This clonotype was observed at least ten times. The chain combines TRBV4-1 with TRBJ2-1; 7 positions agree with TRBD2. The CDR3 is 16 residues long. Germline CDR1 reads MGHRA; CDR2 reads YSYEKL. Trimming took 1 base from V and 2 from J; bases not matched to a gene: 5. The DNA of the CDR3 is TGCGCCAGCAGCCAAGGTATGGCGGGAGCCTACAATGAGCAGTTCTTC. Protein product: CASSQGMAGAYNEQFF.

The sample holds many counts of this clonotype. V gene TRBV20-1 combines with J gene TRBJ2-1, with D perhaps matching TRBD2 (6 bases). The V gene's germline CDR1 is DFQATT and CDR2 SNEGSKA (reference sequence). V was shortened by 0 bases and J by 3 bases, with 21 bases between the two germline ends. The length of the CDR3 is 18 residues. The CDR3 bases are TGCAGTGCTAGAGAGACCGAATCGGGAGCCCTCAACTACAATGAGCAGTTCTTC. It is translated as CSARETESGALNYNEQFF.

This clonotype has only a few counts. This sequence joins TRBV20-1 and TRBJ2-5; TRBD1 matches 7 bases. This CDR3 region has 14 residues. Trimming cost V 2 bases and J 0 bases; bases outside gene matches: 3. Per the germline V gene, CDR1 is DFQATT and CDR2 is SNEGSKA (reference sequence). DNA of the CDR3: TGCAGTGCTAGAATTGACAGGGACCAAGAGACCCAGTACTTC. This encodes CSARIDRDQETQYF.

Ten or more counts support this clonotype. The V and J genes are TRBV7-3 and TRBJ2-1; D unclear. This CDR3 has 13 amino acids. Looked up from germline, CDR1 is SGHTA and CDR2 is FQGTGA. V was shortened by 4 bases and J by 9 bases, with 13 bases between the two germline ends. CDR3: CASSYTLGSEQFF. The CDR3 coding sequence is TGTGCCAGCAGCTATACGTTAGGGTCTGAGCAGTTCTTC.

This clonotype was recorded many times. V gene TRBV6-5 combines with J gene TRBJ2-2; D might be TRBD1 or TRBD2, each matching 5 bases. V dropped 0 bases and J dropped 2 bases, with 10 bases sitting between them. Germline V gene data show CDR1 as MNHEY and CDR2 as SVGAGI. This CDR3 is built from 16 residues. The CDR3 DNA sequence: TGTGCCAGCAGTTACTCGATCGGGGCAAACACCGGGGAGCTGTTTTTT. The encoded protein is CASSYSIGANTGELFF.

This clonotype was recorded at least ten times. The chain combines TRBV7-7 with TRBJ2-5; a possible D gene is TRBD2 (5 bases). CDR3 size: 15 residues. In germline, CDR1 is SSHAT, CDR2 FNYEAQ (reference sequence). Trimming removed 5 bases at V and 2 bases at J, with 15 bases between. The CDR3 DNA is TGTGCCAGCAGCACAAACGGACTGATACAAGAGACCCAGTACTTC. It translates to CASSTNGLIQETQYF. Filled out from reference TRBV7-7 and TRBJ2-5, the complete variable domain reads GAGVSQSPRYKVTKRGQDVTLRCDPISSHATLYWYQQALGQGPEFLTYFNYEAQPDKSGLPSDRFSAERPEGSISTLTIQRTEQRDSAMYRCASSTNGLIQETQYFGPGTRLLVL.

This chain connects TRBV2 to TRBJ2-2; tentative D call: TRBD2 (6 bases). V lost 7 bases to trimming and J lost 2 bases, with 14 bases between them. The V gene's germline CDR1 is SNHLY and CDR2 FYNNEI. The CDR3 extends over 15 amino acids. Here the CDR3 reads CASTAGYSNTGELFF. In DNA, the CDR3 is TGTGCCAGCACAGCGGGCTACTCCAACACCGGGGAGCTGTTTTTT.

Many counts were recorded for this clonotype. V and J are TRBV10-2 and TRBJ2-2, with 7 bases fitting TRBD1. The V gene's germline CDR1 is WSHSY and CDR2 SAAADI. The CDR3 length is 12 residues. Losses at the gene ends were 7 bases for V and 6 bases for J; bases not matched to a gene: 2. CDR3 amino acids: CASTTGAGELFF. For the CDR3, the DNA is TGCGCCAGCACCACAGGGGCCGGGGAGCTGTTTTTT.

This clonotype has at least ten counts. The chain recombines TRBV20-1 with TRBJ2-3, with 8 nucleotides matching TRBD1. The length of the CDR3 is 14 residues. The junction had 3 bases not matched to a gene; V was cut back by 3 bases and J by 1 base. Germline V gene sequence: CDR1 DFQATT, CDR2 SNEGSKA (reference sequence). In DNA form, the CDR3 reads TGCAGTGCTAGCGGACAGGGAGGCACAGATACGCAGTATTTT. As protein: CSASGQGGTDTQYF.

This clonotype was seen repeatedly, ten times or more. V usage is TRBV6-2 or TRBV6-3 and J usage is TRBJ2-2; D is undetermined. Germline CDR1 and CDR2: MNHEY and SVGEGT. The CDR3 spans 12 residues. V dropped 2 bases and J dropped 7 bases, with 5 bases sitting between them. The CDR3 sequence is CASSYHVGELFF. The CDR3 DNA sequence: TGTGCCAGCAGTTACCACGTCGGGGAGCTGTTTTTT.

This clonotype was seen at least ten times. The CDR3 coding sequence is TGCGCCAGCAGCCAGTCATCTTACCGACGGACAGACCACACAGATACGCAGTATTTT. Translating it yields CASSQSSYRRTDHTDTQYF. The J gene is TRBJ2-3, the V gene TRBV4-3, with D possibly being TRBD1 (6 bases). CDR3 length: 19 residues. V lost 3 bases and J 2 bases, leaving 24 bases between the germline ends. In germline, CDR1 is LGHNA, CDR2 YSLEER.

V and J are TRBV10-3 and TRBJ2-6; D is ambiguous. CDR3 length: 11 residues. V was pared by 8 bases and J by 4 bases, with 3 bases between. Germline V gene data show CDR1 as ENHRY and CDR2 as SYGVKD. This CDR3 reads CAILGANVLTF. The CDR3 coding sequence is TGTGCCATCCTGGGGGCCAACGTCCTGACTTTC.

The V call is TRBV18, the J call TRBJ2-1; TRBD2 aligns across 14 bases. Germline V gives CDR1 KGHSH, CDR2 LQKENI. With V trimmed by 5 bases and J by 4 bases, 16 bases remained unmatched. CDR3 length: 20 amino acids. The DNA of the CDR3 is TGTGCCAGCTCATTTACTGGGACTAGCGGGAGTTCCAAACAATACAATGAGCAGTTCTTC. It yields the protein CASSFTGTSGSSKQYNEQFF. The variable domain in full, with the rest retrieved from reference TRBV18 and TRBJ2-1, is NAGVMQNPRHLVRRRGQEARLRCSPMKGHSHVYWYRQLPEEGLKFMVYLQKENIIDESGMPKERFSAEFPKEGPSILRIQQVVRGDSAAYFCASSFTGTSGSSKQYNEQFFGPGTRLTVL.

CDR3 residues: CASSVVAAGELFF. CDR3 DNA sequence: TGTGCCAGCAGCGTGGTAGCGGCCGGGGAGCTGTTTTTT. This chain uses TRBV9 with TRBJ2-2, with D possibly TRBD2 on 6 matching bases. The CDR3 is 13 amino acids. Trimming removed 2 bases at V and 6 bases at J, with 8 bases between. Germline loops: CDR1 SGDLS, CDR2 YYNGEE.

This clonotype was recorded at least ten times. This chain links TRBV7-9 with TRBJ2-1; D might be TRBD2 (5 bases). The V end lost 1 base, the J end lost 8 bases, and 12 bases lay between the germline ends. CDR3 length: 14 amino acids. From germline, CDR1 is SEHNR and CDR2 FQNEAQ (reference sequence). In DNA, the CDR3 is TGTGCCAGCAGCTTAGGTGTAGTTAGCGATGAGCAGTTCTTC. Its protein product is CASSLGVVSDEQFF.

This clonotype was found a few times. The J gene is TRBJ2-1, the V gene TRBV5-1, with a weak D call TRBD2 (6 bases). Germline V lookup: CDR1 SGHRS, CDR2 YFSETQ. V lost 6 bases to trimming and J lost 6 bases, with 13 bases between them. The CDR3 extends over 13 amino acids. CDR3 protein: CASMAGQLNEQFF. The DNA of the CDR3 is TGCGCCAGCATGGCGGGGCAGCTCAATGAGCAGTTCTTC.